The T cell receptor beta chain described here comes from a study of blood T cell repertoires in COVID-19. The repertoire was sequenced with immunoSEQ multiplex PCR; TCRdb's copy has only in-frame clones and lacks some. The table lists around 72,000 clones, over 65% of them singletons. The junction had 12 bases not matched to a gene; V was cut back by 4 bases and J by 7 bases. Germline V gene sequence: CDR1 LNHDA, CDR2 SQIVND (reference sequence). The CDR3 loop spans 15 amino acids. This sequence originates from a woman older than 75 with acute or convalescent COVID-19. This chain joins TRBV19 and TRBJ1-2, with TRBD1 identical over 7 bases. What was sequenced was peripheral blood. The CDR3 spells CASSTATGSGAGYTF. As DNA, the CDR3 is TGTGCCAGTAGTACCGCGACAGGGTCGGGGGCTGGCTACACCTTC.